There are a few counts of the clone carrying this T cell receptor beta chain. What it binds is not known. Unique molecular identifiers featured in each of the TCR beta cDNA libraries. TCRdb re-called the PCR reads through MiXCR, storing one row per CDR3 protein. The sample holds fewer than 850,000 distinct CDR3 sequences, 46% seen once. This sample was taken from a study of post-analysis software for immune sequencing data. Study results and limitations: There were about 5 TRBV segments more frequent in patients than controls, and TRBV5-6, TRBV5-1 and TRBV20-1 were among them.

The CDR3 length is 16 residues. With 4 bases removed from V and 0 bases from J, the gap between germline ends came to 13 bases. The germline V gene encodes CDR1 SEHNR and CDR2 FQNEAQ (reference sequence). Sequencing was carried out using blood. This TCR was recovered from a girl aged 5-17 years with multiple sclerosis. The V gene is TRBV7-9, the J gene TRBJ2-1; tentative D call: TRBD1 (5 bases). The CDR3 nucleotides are TGTGCCAGCAGCTCTAGACAGTTCAGCTCCTACAATGAGCAGTTCTTC. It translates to CASSSRQFSSYNEQFF. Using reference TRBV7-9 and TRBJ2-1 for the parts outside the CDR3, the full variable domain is DTGVSQNPRHKITKRGQNVTFRCDPISEHNRLYWYRQTLGQGPEFLTYFQNEAQLEKSRLLSDRFSAERPKGSFSTLEIQRTEQGDSAMYLCASSSRQFSSYNEQFFGPGTRLTVL.